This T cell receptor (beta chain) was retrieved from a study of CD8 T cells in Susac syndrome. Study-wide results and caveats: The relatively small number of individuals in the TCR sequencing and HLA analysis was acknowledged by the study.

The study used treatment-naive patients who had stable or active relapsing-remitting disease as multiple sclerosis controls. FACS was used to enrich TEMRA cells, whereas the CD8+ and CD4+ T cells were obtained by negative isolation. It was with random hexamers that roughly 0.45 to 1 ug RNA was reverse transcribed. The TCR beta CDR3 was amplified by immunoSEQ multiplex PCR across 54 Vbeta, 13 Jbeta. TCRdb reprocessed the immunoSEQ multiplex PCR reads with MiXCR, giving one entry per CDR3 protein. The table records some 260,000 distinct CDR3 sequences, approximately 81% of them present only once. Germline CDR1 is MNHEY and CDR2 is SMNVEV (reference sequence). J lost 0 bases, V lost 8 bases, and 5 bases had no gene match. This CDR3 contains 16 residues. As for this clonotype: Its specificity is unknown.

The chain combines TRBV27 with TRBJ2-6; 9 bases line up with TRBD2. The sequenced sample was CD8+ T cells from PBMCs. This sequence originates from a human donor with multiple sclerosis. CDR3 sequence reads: CASSSGINSGANVLTF. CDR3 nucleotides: TGTGCCAGCTCTAGCGGGATTAACTCTGGGGCCAACGTCCTGACTTTC.